This T cell receptor beta chain was profiled in a study of blood T cell repertoires in COVID-19. About the research overall: Spain, Italy and the United States supplied samples that represented acute and convalescent COVID-19. Sources were T cells, B-cell-depleted T cells, or PBMCs; the material itself was cDNA or gDNA.

As handled by the study authors: How many nucleated cells were present was estimated from reference gene primer amplification. Only in-frame clones appear in the TCRdb table, and some are missing; sequencing was by immunoSEQ multiplex PCR. V, J and clone size reflect that table, while D and trimming were determined from the DNA. The profile shows about 250,000 clones, roughly 80% of them singletons. CDR1 and CDR2 (germline): SNHLY, FYNNEI. J lost 2 bases, V lost 9 bases, and 9 bases had no gene match. The CDR3 covers 16 residues. J is TRBJ2-3 and V is TRBV2; 12 nucleotides align to TRBD2. The sequence was collected from a woman aged 80 or older with acute or convalescent COVID-19. The sample was peripheral blood. The CDR3 region is CARTEGLAGTTDTQYF. The CDR3 DNA follows: TGTGCCAGAACGGAAGGACTAGCGGGGACCACAGATACGCAGTATTTT.